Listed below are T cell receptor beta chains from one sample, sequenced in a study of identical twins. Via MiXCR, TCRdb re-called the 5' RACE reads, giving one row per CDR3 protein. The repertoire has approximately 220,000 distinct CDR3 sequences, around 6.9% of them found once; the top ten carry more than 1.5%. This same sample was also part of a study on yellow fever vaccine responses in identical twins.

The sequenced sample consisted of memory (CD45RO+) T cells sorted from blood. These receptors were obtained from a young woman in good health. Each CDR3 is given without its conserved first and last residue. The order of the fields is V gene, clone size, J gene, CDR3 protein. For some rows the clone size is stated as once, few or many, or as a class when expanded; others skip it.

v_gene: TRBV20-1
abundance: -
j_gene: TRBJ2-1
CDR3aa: SAPRSRGLRSGGEQF

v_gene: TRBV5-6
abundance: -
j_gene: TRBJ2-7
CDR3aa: ASSSVARTYEQY

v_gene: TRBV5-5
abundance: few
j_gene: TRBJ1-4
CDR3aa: ASSLGDGATNEKLF

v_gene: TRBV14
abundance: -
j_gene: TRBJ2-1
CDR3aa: ASSQSQRAASYNEQF

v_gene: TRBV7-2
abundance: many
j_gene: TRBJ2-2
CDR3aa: ASSLLGVAGELF

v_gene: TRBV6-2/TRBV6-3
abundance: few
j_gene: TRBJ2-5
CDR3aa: ASSSPHDTQETQY

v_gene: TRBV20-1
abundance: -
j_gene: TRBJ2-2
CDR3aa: SARRDLGRRNTGELF

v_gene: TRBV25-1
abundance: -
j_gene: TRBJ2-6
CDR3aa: ASSEYTPGRFSGANVLT

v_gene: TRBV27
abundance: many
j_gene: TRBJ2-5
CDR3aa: ASSRTDASTETQY

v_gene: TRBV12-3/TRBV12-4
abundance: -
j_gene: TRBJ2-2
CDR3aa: ASETGKGTGELF

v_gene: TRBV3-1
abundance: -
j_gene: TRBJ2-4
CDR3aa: ASSPLGQGSIQY

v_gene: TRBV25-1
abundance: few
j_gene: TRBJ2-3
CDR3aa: ASSSAELTDTQY

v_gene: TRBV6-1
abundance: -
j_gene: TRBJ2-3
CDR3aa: ASKPTSGSTDTQY

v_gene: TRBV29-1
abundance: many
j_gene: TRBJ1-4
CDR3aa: SVQPPGNEKLF

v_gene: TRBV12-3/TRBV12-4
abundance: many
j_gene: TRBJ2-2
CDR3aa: ASRGAGAGELF

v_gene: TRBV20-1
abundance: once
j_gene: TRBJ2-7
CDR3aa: SAAQGAYEQY

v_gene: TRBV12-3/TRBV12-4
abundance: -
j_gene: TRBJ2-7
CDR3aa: ASSWNSRGSYEQY

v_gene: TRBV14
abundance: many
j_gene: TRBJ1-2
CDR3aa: ASSYRGGSTNYGYT

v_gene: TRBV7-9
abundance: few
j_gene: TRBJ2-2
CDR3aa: ASSFDGQRGELF

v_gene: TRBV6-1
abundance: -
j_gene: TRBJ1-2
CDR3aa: ASSDPFRGYGYT

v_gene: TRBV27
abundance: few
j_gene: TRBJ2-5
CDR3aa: ASSLSSGTSSETQY

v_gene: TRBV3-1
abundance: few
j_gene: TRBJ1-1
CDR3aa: ASSQLTAPEAF

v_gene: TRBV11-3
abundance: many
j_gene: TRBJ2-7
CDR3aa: ASTLTIGQAYEQY

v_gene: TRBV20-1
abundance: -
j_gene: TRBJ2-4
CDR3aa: SARGGLGKNIQY

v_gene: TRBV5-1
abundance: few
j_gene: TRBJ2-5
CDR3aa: ASRLGSGETQY

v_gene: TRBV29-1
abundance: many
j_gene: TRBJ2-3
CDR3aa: SAKGLAESTDTQY

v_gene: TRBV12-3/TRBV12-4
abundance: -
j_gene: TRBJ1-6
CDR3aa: ASKQGNSPLH

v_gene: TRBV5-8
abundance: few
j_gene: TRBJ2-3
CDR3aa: ASSSGLAGTTDTQY

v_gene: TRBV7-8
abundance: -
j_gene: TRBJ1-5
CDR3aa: ASRLETPGQGMVSNQPQH

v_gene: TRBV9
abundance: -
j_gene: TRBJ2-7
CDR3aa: ASSVGLAGGTSYEQY

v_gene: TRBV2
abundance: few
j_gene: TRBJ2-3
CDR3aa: ASSETGWGDTQY

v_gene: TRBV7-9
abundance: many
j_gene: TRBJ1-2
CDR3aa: ASSLAGAHGYT

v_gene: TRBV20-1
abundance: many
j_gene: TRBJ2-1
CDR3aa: SAEPEGLAGVNEQF

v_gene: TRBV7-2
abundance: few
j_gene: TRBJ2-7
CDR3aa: ASSRPGLDVYEQY

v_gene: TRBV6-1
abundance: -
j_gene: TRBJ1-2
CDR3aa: ASSQGAPNYGYT

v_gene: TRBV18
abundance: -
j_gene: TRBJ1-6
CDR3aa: ASSPAAPNSPLH

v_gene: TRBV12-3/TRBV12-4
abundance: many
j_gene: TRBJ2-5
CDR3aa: ASSEQLTGGGETQY

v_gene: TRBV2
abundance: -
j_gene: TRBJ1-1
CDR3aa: ASSDPGSNTEAF

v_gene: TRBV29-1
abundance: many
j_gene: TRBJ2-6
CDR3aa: SVGTGTSGANVLT

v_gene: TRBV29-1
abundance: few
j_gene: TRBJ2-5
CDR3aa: SVDGSGVETQY

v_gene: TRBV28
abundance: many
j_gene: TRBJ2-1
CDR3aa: ASILEDEQF

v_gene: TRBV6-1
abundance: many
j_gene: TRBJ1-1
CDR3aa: ASRAQTGTPNTEAF

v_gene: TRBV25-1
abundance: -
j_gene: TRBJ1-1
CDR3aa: ASRDPRRPSSEAF

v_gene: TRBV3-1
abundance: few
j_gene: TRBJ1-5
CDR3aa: ASSQEIGVNQPQH

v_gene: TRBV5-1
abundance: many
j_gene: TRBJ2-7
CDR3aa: ASSSTTGTSYEQY